The 26 T cell receptor beta chains below all came from one sample that was sequenced in a study of response to subunit inactivated influenza vaccine. TCRdb independently ran MiXCR on the RT-PCR reads; one entry per CDR3 protein. The data contain about 240,000 distinct CDR3 sequences, 9% to 15% of them singletons. Sequencing used non-naive T cells sorted from PBMCs, obtained less than 15 days before vaccination. The receptors were gathered from a man aged 50-60 years who received an inactivated influenza vaccine.

This chain connects TRBV3-1 to TRBJ1-5, with D possibly being TRBD1 (6 bases). The CDR3 length is 15 residues. CDR1 is LGHDT and CDR2 is YNNKEL in the germline V gene (reference sequence). Trimming left V 0 bases short and J 6 bases short, with 12 bases between. The CDR3 protein is CASSQDGGPRQPQHF. CDR3 coding DNA: TGTGCCAGCAGCCAAGACGGGGGGCCCCGTCAGCCCCAGCATTTT.

The table lists this clonotype with a few counts. The chain couples TRBV4-2 to TRBJ2-1; 7 bases line up with TRBD1. V lost 5 bases to trimming and J lost 2 bases; unmatched junction nucleotides: 12. Germline CDR1 reads LGHNA; CDR2 reads YNFKEQ. This CDR3 region has 17 residues. The CDR3 bases are TGTGCCAGCAGCGCAGGTCAGGGGGACCAGACCTACAATGAGCAGTTCTTC. This translates into CASSAGQGDQTYNEQFF.

This chain links TRBV20-1 with TRBJ2-1, with D hard to call. The CDR3 has 13 amino acids. Germline V lookup: CDR1 DFQATT, CDR2 SNEGSKA (reference sequence). V was shortened by 0 bases and J by 8 bases, with 11 bases between the two germline ends. The CDR3 DNA follows: TGCAGTGCTAGAGATCCACGAAGGGATGAGCAGTTCTTC. It encodes CSARDPRRDEQFF.

This clonotype was seen a handful of times. The chain couples TRBV4-3 to TRBJ2-3; D is unresolved. The CDR3 contains 15 residues. Germline assignment: CDR1 LGHNA and CDR2 YSLEER. The germline V and J ends were trimmed by 0 bases and 1 base, with 8 bases remaining between them. The CDR3 here is CASSQDLPGTDTQYF. DNA of the CDR3: TGCGCCAGCAGCCAAGACCTTCCTGGCACAGATACGCAGTATTTT.

This clonotype came up a few times. The rearrangement uses TRBV5-1 and TRBJ1-5; 8 bases align to TRBD1. Germline-derived CDR1 and CDR2 are SGHRS and YFSETQ. Germline trimming cut 4 bases from V and 7 bases from J; bases unmatched to any gene: 10. This CDR3 has 15 amino acids. The CDR3 loop reads CASSLSGGARQPQHF. For the CDR3, the DNA is TGCGCCAGCAGCCTCTCAGGGGGCGCGAGGCAGCCCCAGCATTTT.

This clonotype came up a few times. The chain recombines TRBV7-9 with TRBJ2-7, with 7 bases fitting TRBD1. CDR3 length: 15 residues. J gave up 4 bases and V 1 base, and 7 bases lay outside the gene matches. CDR1 is SEHNR, CDR2 FQNEAQ, per germline (reference sequence). DNA of the CDR3: TGTGCCAGCAGCTTAGACGATCTCAGGGGGTACGAGCAGTACTTC. Translating gives CASSLDDLRGYEQYF.

This chain joins TRBV7-2 and TRBJ1-1; D remains ambiguous. The CDR3 has 17 amino acids. Trimming left V 7 bases short and J 3 bases short, with 24 bases between. Germline CDR1 SGHTA, CDR2 FQGNSA. As DNA, the CDR3 is TGTGCCAGCACCCAAGCGTGGGAGGGAAAGAGGTACACTGAAGCTTTCTTT. Translation gives CASTQAWEGKRYTEAFF.

This clonotype came up many times. V gene TRBV20-1 combines with J gene TRBJ2-5, with 10 bases aligning to TRBD2. Germline V gene sequence: CDR1 DFQATT, CDR2 SNEGSKA (reference sequence). The V gene end was trimmed by 3 bases and the J gene end by 2 bases; junction bases not matched to a gene: 3. The CDR3 sequence is 14 residues long. The CDR3 nucleotides are TGCAGTGCTAGCGAACTAGCGGGACAAGAGACCCAGTACTTC. Its protein is CSASELAGQETQYF.

In its sample, this clonotype was seen a few times. V and J are TRBV6-1 and TRBJ1-2; D not resolved. This CDR3 comprises 12 residues. V was shortened by 1 base and J by 8 bases, with 8 bases between the two germline ends. Per germline, CDR1 MNHNS and CDR2 SASEGT. Written as DNA, the CDR3 is TGTGCCAGCAGTGAAGTAGGGAACGGCTACACCTTC. Translated, it gives CASSEVGNGYTF.

The sample holds a few counts of this clonotype. This sequence joins TRBV3-1 and TRBJ2-1, with 12 bases aligning to TRBD2. The CDR3 is made up of 15 amino acids. Unmatched junction bases numbered 2, after V lost 6 bases and J lost 2 bases. The germline V gene encodes CDR1 LGHDT and CDR2 YNNKEL (reference sequence). This CDR3 reads CASRPSGGAYNEQFF. CDR3 DNA sequence: TGTGCCAGCAGACCTAGCGGGGGGGCCTACAATGAGCAGTTCTTC.

The rearrangement links TRBV28 to TRBJ2-7; possible D gene TRBD1, 5 bases. CDR1 and CDR2 (germline): MDHEN, SYDVKM. The CDR3 covers 11 residues. Trimming removed 5 bases from V and 9 bases from J, with 11 bases in between. This chain's CDR3 is CASSQTGAQYF. The CDR3 DNA is TGTGCCAGCAGTCAAACAGGCGCGCAGTACTTC.

The sample holds a few counts of this clonotype. The V gene is TRBV15, the J gene TRBJ2-1; TRBD2 matches 12 bases. CDR1 is LNHNV and CDR2 is YYDKDF in the germline V gene (reference sequence). V was pared by 4 bases and J by 6 bases, with 4 bases of the junction left unmatched. There are 15 residues in the CDR3. The CDR3 nucleotides are TGTGCCACCAGCAAACTAGCGGGAGGAGGCAATGAGCAGTTCTTC. Its protein is CATSKLAGGGNEQFF.

The rearrangement links TRBV6-2 or TRBV6-3 to TRBJ2-1; 7 bases line up with TRBD2. V dropped 2 bases and J dropped 7; count of bases not matched to a gene: 8. This CDR3 contains 15 residues. Germline V CDR1 and CDR2: MNHEY, SVGEGT. CDR3 sequence: CASSYAGGRANEQFF. For the CDR3, the DNA is TGTGCCAGCAGTTACGCGGGCGGGAGAGCGAATGAGCAGTTCTTC.

This clonotype was observed a handful of times. This sequence joins TRBV4-1 and TRBJ1-2, with no clear D. The germline V gene encodes CDR1 MGHRA and CDR2 YSYEKL. Trimming cost V 0 bases and J 3 bases, with 17 bases left between them. The CDR3 extends over 17 amino acids. The CDR3 is CASSQEEGPTQDYGYTF. In DNA form, the CDR3 reads TGCGCCAGCAGCCAAGAAGAAGGACCGACACAAGACTATGGCTACACCTTC.

The CDR3 DNA sequence: TGTGCCAGCAGTCTCTTAGCCAGGACAGGGGGCGTCTATGGCTACACCTTC. This gives the protein CASSLLARTGGVYGYTF. This rearrangement joins TRBV5-5 to TRBJ1-2; 11 nucleotides line up with TRBD1. CDR1 is SGHKS, CDR2 YYEKEE, per germline (reference sequence). V was pared by 5 bases and J by 4 bases, with 13 bases of the junction left unmatched. The CDR3 sequence is 17 residues long.

This clonotype was seen only a few times. V usage is TRBV10-3 and J usage is TRBJ2-7; the match to TRBD2 covers 7 bases. The V gene's germline CDR1 is ENHRY and CDR2 SYGVKD. There are 13 residues in the CDR3. The junction had 4 bases not matched to a gene; V was cut back by 8 bases and J by 0 bases. The CDR3: CAILAERSYEQYF. CDR3 DNA sequence: TGTGCCATCCTAGCGGAGCGCTCCTACGAGCAGTACTTC.

V is TRBV18 and J is TRBJ2-4; possibly TRBD1 for D (6 bases). V was pared by 5 bases and J by 1 base, with 12 bases between. This CDR3 contains 15 residues. Germline V gene sequence: CDR1 KGHSH, CDR2 LQKENI. The CDR3 DNA sequence: TGTGCCAGCTCAACAACCCAGGGGGCCAAAAACATTCAGTACTTC. This translates into CASSTTQGAKNIQYF.

This clonotype turned up a few times. The V call is TRBV12-3 or TRBV12-4, the J call TRBJ1-4; 7 positions agree with TRBD1. Unmatched junction bases numbered 10, after V lost 6 bases and J lost 6 bases. CDR3 length: 15 amino acids. CDR3 region: CASRVEGASDEKLFF. CDR3 coding DNA: TGTGCCAGCAGGGTGGAGGGGGCTTCCGATGAAAAACTGTTTTTT.

This clonotype was seen ten or more times. The chain joins TRBV28 to TRBJ2-6, with TRBD1 identical over 7 bases. CDR3 length: 21 residues. Germline CDR1 MDHEN, CDR2 SYDVKM. V dropped 5 bases and J dropped 0; count of bases not matched to a gene: 19. Here the CDR3 reads CASSLQDRDSPPDSGANVLTF. CDR3 DNA sequence: TGTGCCAGCAGTCTACAAGACAGGGATAGCCCTCCCGACTCTGGGGCCAACGTCCTGACTTTC.

This clonotype was seen at least ten times. The chain uses TRBV15 and TRBJ1-5, with D possibly TRBD1 on 5 matching bases. CDR1 and CDR2 from the germline V gene are LNHNV and YYDKDF (reference sequence). CDR3 length equals 17 residues. Trimming took 0 bases from V and 3 from J, leaving 15 bases between them. CDR3 amino acids: CATSRDGYATVNQPQHF. DNA of the CDR3: TGTGCCACCAGCAGAGATGGTTATGCGACAGTCAATCAGCCCCAGCATTTT.

The chain couples TRBV14 to TRBJ2-2; 14 nucleotides align to TRBD2. Germline CDR1 is SGHDN and CDR2 is FVKESK. The CDR3 has 20 amino acids. V was pared by 4 bases and J by 2 bases, with 12 bases of the junction left unmatched. Here the CDR3 reads CASSLRTSGGRSLNTGELFF. The CDR3 DNA sequence: TGTGCCAGCAGCCTCCGGACTAGCGGGGGGCGAAGCCTAAACACCGGGGAGCTGTTTTTT.

This clonotype was seen a handful of times. The chain is built from TRBV2 and TRBJ2-7; D unresolved. In germline, CDR1 is SNHLY, CDR2 FYNNEI. Between the trimmed V and J ends, which lost 6 bases and 3 bases, there was a span of 9 bases. This CDR3 comprises 12 residues. The CDR3 spells CASRLDGYEQYF. CDR3 sequence (DNA): TGTGCCAGCAGACTGGACGGCTACGAGCAGTACTTC.

This clonotype was seen only a few times. The CDR3 loop reads CASSLESYRVDEQFF. DNA for the CDR3: TGTGCCAGCAGCTTAGAATCATACAGGGTAGATGAGCAGTTCTTC. The chain links TRBV7-2 to TRBJ2-1; TRBD1 is a possible D gene (6 bases). The V gene's germline CDR1 is SGHTA and CDR2 FQGNSA. The CDR3 is made up of 15 amino acids. The germline V and J ends were trimmed by 1 base and 8 bases, with 15 bases remaining between them.

Many counts were recorded for this clonotype. The chain carries TRBV29-1 and TRBJ2-7, with 10 bases that match TRBD2. Trimming at V came to 6 bases and at J to 2 bases, leaving 13 bases not matched to a gene. The CDR3 totals 16 residues. Germline CDR1 is SQVTM and CDR2 is ANQGSEA. The CDR3, as DNA: TGCAGCGTCAAAGACGTCGGCGGACTAGCGGCCTACGAGCAGTACTTC. Residues: CSVKDVGGLAAYEQYF.

This clonotype appeared many times. This rearrangement joins TRBV9 to TRBJ2-1; 10 bases align to TRBD2. V shed 3 bases, J shed 1 base, and the junction held 10 bases outside the gene matches. Germline CDR1 SGDLS, CDR2 YYNGEE. The CDR3 runs 18 residues. The CDR3 sequence is CASSGRVSSGSSYNEQFF. As DNA, the CDR3 is TGTGCCAGCAGCGGTAGAGTATCTAGCGGGAGTTCCTACAATGAGCAGTTCTTC. Using reference TRBV9 and TRBJ2-1 for the parts outside the CDR3, the full variable domain is DSGVTQTPKHLITATGQRVTLRCSPRSGDLSVYWYQQSLDQGLQFLIQYYNGEERAKGNILERFSAQQFPDLHSELNLSSLELGDSALYFCASSGRVSSGSSYNEQFFGPGTRLTVL.

This chain joins TRBV27 and TRBJ1-4; a weak D match, TRBD1 (5 bases). Trimming took off 3 bases at V and 10 bases at J, with 9 bases between the two ends. CDR1 and CDR2 (germline): MNHEY, SMNVEV (reference sequence). The CDR3 has 12 residues. CDR3 sequence: CASSFRAGKLFF. The DNA for the CDR3 is TGTGCCAGCAGTTTCAGGGCTGGAAAACTGTTTTTT. The variable domain in full, completed from reference TRBV27 and TRBJ1-4, reads EAQVTQNPRYLITVTGKKLTVTCSQNMNHEYMSWYRQDPGLGLRQIYYSMNVEVTDKGDVPEGYKVSRKEKRNFPLILESPSPNQTSLYFCASSFRAGKLFFGSGTQLSVL.